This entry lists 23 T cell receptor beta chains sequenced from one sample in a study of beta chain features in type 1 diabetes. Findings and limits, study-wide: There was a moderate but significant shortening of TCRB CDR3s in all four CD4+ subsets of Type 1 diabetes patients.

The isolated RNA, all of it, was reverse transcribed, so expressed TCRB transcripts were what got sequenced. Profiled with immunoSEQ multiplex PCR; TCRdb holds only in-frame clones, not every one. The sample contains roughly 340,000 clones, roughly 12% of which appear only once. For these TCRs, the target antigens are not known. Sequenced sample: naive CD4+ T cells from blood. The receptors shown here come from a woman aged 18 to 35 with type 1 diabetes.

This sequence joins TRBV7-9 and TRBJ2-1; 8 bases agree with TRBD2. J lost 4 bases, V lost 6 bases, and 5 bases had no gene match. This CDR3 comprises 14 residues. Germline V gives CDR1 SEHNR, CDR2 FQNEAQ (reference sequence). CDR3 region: CASSYSGVYNEQFF. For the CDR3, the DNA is TGTGCCAGCAGTTATAGCGGGGTTTACAATGAGCAGTTCTTC.

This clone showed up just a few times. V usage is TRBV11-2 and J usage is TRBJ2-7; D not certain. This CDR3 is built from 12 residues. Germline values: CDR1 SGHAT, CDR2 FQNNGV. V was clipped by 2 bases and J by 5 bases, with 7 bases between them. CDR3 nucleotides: TGTGCCAGCAGCTTAAGCGAGAACGAGCAGTACTTC. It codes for CASSLSENEQYF.

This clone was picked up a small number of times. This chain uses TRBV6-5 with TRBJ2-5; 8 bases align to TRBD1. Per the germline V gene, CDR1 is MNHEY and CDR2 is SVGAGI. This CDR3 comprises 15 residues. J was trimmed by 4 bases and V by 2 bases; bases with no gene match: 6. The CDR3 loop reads CASSYGLGQGETQYF. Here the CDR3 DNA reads TGTGCCAGCAGTTACGGTCTCGGACAGGGAGAGACCCAGTACTTC.

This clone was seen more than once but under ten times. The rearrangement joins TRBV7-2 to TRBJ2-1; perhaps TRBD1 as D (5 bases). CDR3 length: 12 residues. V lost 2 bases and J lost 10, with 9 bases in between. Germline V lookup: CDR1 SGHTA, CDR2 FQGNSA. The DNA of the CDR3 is TGTGCCAGCAGCTTATGGGCAGGGGAGCAGTTCTTC. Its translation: CASSLWAGEQFF.

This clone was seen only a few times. The CDR3 region has the DNA TGTGCCAGCAGCTTGCAGGGGAGAGACACTGAAGCTTTCTTT. Encoded protein: CASSLQGRDTEAFF. The chain combines TRBV5-4 with TRBJ1-1, with a weak D call TRBD1 (6 bases). Trimming cost V 1 base and J 3 bases, with 10 bases left between them. This CDR3 is 14 amino acids long. Germline-derived CDR1 and CDR2 are SGHNT and YYREEE (reference sequence).

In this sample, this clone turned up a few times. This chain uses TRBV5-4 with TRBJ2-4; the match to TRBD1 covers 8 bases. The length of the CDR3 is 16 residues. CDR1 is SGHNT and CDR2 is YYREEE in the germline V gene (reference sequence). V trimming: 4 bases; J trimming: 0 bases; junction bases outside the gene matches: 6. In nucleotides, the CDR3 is TGTGCCAGCAGCGCGGGACAGGTCCTAGCCAAAAACATTCAGTACTTC. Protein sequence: CASSAGQVLAKNIQYF.

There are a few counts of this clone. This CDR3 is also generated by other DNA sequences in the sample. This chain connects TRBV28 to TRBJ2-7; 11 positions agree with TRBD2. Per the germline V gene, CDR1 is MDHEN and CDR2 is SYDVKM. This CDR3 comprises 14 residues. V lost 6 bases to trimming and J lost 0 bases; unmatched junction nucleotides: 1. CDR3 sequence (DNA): TGTGCCAGCAGACTAGCGGGGGTCTCCTACGAGCAGTACTTC. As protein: CASRLAGVSYEQYF.

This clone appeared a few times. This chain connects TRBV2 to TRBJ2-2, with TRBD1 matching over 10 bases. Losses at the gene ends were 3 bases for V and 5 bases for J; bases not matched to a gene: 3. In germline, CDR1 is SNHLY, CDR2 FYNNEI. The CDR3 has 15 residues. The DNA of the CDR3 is TGTGCCAGCAGTGAGGCGGGACAGGGGACCGGGGAGCTGTTTTTT. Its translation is CASSEAGQGTGELFF.

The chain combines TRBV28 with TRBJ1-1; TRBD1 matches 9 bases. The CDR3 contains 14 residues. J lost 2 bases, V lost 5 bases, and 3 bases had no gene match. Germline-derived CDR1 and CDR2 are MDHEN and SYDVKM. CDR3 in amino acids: CASSQQGANTEAFF. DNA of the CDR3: TGTGCCAGCAGTCAACAGGGGGCCAACACTGAAGCTTTCTTT.

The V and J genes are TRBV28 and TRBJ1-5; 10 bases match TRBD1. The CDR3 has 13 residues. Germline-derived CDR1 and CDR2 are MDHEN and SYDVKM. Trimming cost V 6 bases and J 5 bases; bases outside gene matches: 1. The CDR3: CASRGTGDQPQHF. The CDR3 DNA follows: TGTGCCAGCAGGGGGACAGGGGATCAGCCCCAGCATTTT.

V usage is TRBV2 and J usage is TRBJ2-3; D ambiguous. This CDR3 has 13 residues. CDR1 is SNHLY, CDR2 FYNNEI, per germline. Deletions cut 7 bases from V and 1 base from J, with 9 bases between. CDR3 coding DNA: TGTGCCAGCACCAGTGATGGCACAGATACGCAGTATTTT. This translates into CASTSDGTDTQYF. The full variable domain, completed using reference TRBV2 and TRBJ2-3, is EPEVTQTPSHQVTQMGQEVILRCVPISNHLYFYWYRQILGQKVEFLVSFYNNEISEKSEIFDDQFSVERPDGSNFTLKIRSTKLEDSAMYFCASTSDGTDTQYFGPGTRLTVL.

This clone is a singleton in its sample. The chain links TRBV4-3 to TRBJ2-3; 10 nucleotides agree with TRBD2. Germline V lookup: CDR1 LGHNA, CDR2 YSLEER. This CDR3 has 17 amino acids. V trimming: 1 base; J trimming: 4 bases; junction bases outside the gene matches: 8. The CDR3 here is CASSQGLGLAAPDTQYF. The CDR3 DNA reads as TGCGCCAGCAGCCAAGGATTAGGACTAGCGGCCCCAGATACGCAGTATTTT.

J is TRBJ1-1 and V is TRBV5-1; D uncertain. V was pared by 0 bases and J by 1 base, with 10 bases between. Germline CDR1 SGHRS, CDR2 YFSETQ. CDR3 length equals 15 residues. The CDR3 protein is CASSLASGTNTEAFF. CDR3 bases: TGCGCCAGCAGCTTGGCTTCGGGTACGAACACTGAAGCTTTCTTT.

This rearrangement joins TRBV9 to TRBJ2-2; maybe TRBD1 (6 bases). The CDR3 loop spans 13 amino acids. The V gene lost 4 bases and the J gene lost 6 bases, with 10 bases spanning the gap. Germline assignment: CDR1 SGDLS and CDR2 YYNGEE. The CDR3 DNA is TGTGCCAGCAGCTCACAGGGCTCCGGGGAGCTGTTTTTT. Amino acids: CASSSQGSGELFF.

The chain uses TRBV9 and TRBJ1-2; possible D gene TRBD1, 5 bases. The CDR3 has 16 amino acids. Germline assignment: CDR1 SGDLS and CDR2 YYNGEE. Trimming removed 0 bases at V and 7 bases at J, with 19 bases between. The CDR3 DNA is TGTGCCAGCAGCGTAGGGGGGGAGTTCGGGGATCCTGGCTACACCTTC. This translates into CASSVGGEFGDPGYTF.

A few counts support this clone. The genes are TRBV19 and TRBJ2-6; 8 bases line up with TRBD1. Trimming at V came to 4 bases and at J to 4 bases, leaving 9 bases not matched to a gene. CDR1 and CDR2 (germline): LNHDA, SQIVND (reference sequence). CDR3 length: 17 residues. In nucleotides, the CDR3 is TGTGCCAGTAGTACCTCCGCCAGGGGGCTAGGGGCCAACGTCCTGACTTTC. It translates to CASSTSARGLGANVLTF.

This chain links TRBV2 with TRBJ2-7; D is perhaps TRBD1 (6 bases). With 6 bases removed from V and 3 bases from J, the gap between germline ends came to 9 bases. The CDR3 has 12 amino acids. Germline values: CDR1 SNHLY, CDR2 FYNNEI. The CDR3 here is CASSGDIYEQYF. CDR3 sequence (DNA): TGTGCCAGCAGCGGGGACATCTACGAGCAGTACTTC.

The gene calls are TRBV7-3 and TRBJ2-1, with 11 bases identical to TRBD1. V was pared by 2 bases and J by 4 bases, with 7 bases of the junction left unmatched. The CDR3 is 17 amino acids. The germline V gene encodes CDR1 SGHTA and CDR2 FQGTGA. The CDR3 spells CASSLLPGQGVYNEQFF. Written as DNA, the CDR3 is TGTGCCAGCAGCTTATTACCGGGACAGGGGGTATACAATGAGCAGTTCTTC.

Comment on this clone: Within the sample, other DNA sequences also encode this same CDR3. DNA for the CDR3: TGTGCCAGCAGCTTAGTCGGCGGGAATGAGCAGTTCTTC. Its protein is CASSLVGGNEQFF. The rearrangement joins TRBV7-9 to TRBJ2-1; tentative D call: TRBD2 (5 bases). Germline CDR1 is SEHNR and CDR2 is FQNEAQ (reference sequence). This CDR3 contains 13 residues. Trimming shortened V by 1 base and J by 7 bases, and 8 bases separated the two germline ends.

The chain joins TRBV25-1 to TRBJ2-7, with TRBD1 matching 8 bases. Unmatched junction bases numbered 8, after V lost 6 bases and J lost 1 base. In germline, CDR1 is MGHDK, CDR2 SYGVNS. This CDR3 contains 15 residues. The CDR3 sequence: CASSRTGTLSYEQYF. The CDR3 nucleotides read TGTGCCAGCAGCCGGACAGGGACTTTGTCCTACGAGCAGTACTTC.

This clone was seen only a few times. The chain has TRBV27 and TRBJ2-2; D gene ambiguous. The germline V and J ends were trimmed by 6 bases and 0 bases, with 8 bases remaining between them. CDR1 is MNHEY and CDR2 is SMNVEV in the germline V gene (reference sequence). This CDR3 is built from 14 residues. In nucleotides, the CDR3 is TGTGCCAGCAGCCGGTCCCCGAACACCGGGGAGCTGTTTTTT. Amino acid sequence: CASSRSPNTGELFF.

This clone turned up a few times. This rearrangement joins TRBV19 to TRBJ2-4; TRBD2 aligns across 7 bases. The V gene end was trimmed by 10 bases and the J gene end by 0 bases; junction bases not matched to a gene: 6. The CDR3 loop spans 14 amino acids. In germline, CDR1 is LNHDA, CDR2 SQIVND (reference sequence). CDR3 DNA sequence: TGTGCCACTCGGGAGGACCTAGCCAAAAACATTCAGTACTTC. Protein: CATREDLAKNIQYF.

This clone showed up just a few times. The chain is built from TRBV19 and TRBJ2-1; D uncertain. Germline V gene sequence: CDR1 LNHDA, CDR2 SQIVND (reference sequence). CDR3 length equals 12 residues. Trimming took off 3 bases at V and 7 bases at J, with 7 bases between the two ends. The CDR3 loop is CASSMRRNEQFF. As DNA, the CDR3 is TGTGCCAGTAGTATGCGAAGAAATGAGCAGTTCTTC.